A single sample is the source of the 7 T cell receptor beta chains below, sequenced in a study of immune heterogeneity within non-small cell lung tumors (dated by TCRdb to the late 2010s). Sequenced on a HiSeq X Ten. The TCR beta CDR3 region was amplified with a multiplex PCR system, in which a first round of nine to eleven cycles was run using 32 V-gene forward and 13 J-gene reverse primers. The public reads were reanalyzed by TCRdb: fastp trimming at Q25, MiXCR alignment, in-frame beta chains only. Records with the same CDR3 protein are collapsed into one entry carrying the most frequent genes and DNA. This sample comprises 20,000 to 25,000 distinct CDR3 sequences, 25% to 35% of them detected only once. The top ten clonotypes cover roughly 4% of the sample. Genomic DNA extracted from bulk tumor tissue served as TCR template, with approximately 590 ng gDNA amplified per sample. During surgery, multiple biopsies were taken from each primary tumor and placed as far apart as possible within the tumor mass. Patients in the study cohort, which was described as untreated, were newly diagnosed NSCLC cases going through curative surgery.

Sequencing was performed on lung tumor tissue. The receptors were gathered from a man in his forties with non-small cell lung cancer.

This clonotype rates as medium-sized. The chain recombines TRBV12-3 or TRBV12-4 with TRBJ1-1; D is undetermined. Trimming shortened V by 6 bases and J by 5 bases, and 7 bases separated the two germline ends. The CDR3 is 11 residues long. The CDR3 DNA sequence: TGTGCCAGCAGCGCCGCTACTGAAGCTTTCTTT. This translates into CASSAATEAFF.

The sample holds many counts of this clonotype. The V gene is TRBV12-3 or TRBV12-4, the J gene TRBJ2-1, with 7 bases matching TRBD1. Trimming cost V 5 bases and J 8 bases; bases outside gene matches: 6. This CDR3 comprises 13 residues. DNA for the CDR3: TGTGCCAGCAGTCCTAGGGGGCGGGATGAGCAGTTCTTC. Protein: CASSPRGRDEQFF.

A note on this clonotype: At one of its ends the junction is not consistent with the germline gene, which may arise from a read error. V and J are TRBV6-4 and TRBJ2-1; 13 bases agree with TRBD2. CDR1 is MRHNA and CDR2 is SNTAGT in the germline V gene. The CDR3 runs 15 residues. The CDR3 nucleotides are TGTGCCAGCAGTTCGGGACTAGCGGGACGCAATGATCAGTTCTTC. Translation: CASSSGLAGRNDQFF.

V usage is TRBV6-1 and J usage is TRBJ2-1; the match to TRBD1 covers 8 bases. The CDR3 sequence is 14 residues long. Trimming removed 5 bases from V and 7 bases from J; junction bases left unmatched: 7. Germline values: CDR1 MNHNS, CDR2 SASEGT. CDR3 nucleotides: TGTGCCAGCAGTAGAGGACAGGGATCGAATGAGCAGTTCTTC. Translating it yields CASSRGQGSNEQFF.

As DNA, the CDR3 is TGTGCCAGCAGCTTAGAGTGGACCAGGGCCGGGGAGCTGTTTTTT. Amino acids: CASSLEWTRAGELFF. This chain links TRBV7-6 with TRBJ2-2, with TRBD1 as a possible D gene (5 bases). The V gene lost 1 base and the J gene lost 6 bases, with 12 bases spanning the gap. Germline assignment: CDR1 SGHVS and CDR2 FNYEAQ. The CDR3 has 15 residues.

The CDR3 loop is CASSAAFSGNTIYF. The CDR3 DNA follows: TGTGCCAGCAGCGCAGCCTTCTCTGGAAACACCATATATTTT. This chain joins TRBV7-6 and TRBJ1-3; D is ambiguous. Trimming pared 5 bases from V and 0 bases from J, leaving 8 bases between. This CDR3 is 14 amino acids long. Germline-derived CDR1 and CDR2 are SGHVS and FNYEAQ.

The V and J genes are TRBV20-1 and TRBJ2-1; tentative D call: TRBD2 (6 bases). The V and J ends lost 2 bases and 11 bases respectively, with 13 bases between them. This CDR3 comprises 12 residues. Looked up from germline, CDR1 is DFQATT and CDR2 is SNEGSKA (reference sequence). The chain's CDR3 is CSARSDREKQFF. CDR3 coding DNA: TGCAGTGCTAGATCTGATCGGGAGAAGCAGTTCTTC.